The clone carrying this TCR beta chain was detected ten times or more. The entry originates in a study of neurological immune-mediated disorders. Template-switch 5'RACE cDNA synthesis added a 10-nucleotide unique molecular identifier. Using its own MiXCR run on the 5' RACE reads, TCRdb lists one record per CDR3 protein. This table has under 50,000 distinct CDR3 sequences, 11% appearing once. The CDR3 sequence is 15 residues long. The ends lost 4 bases at V and 5 bases at J; junction bases unmatched: 6. The V gene's germline CDR1 is SGDLS and CDR2 YYNGEE. The chain couples TRBV9 to TRBJ2-2; TRBD1 aligns across 9 bases. Material: CD4+ T cells from blood. The receptor comes from a woman aged 30 to 39 with HTLV-1-associated myelopathy (HAM/TSP). CDR3 in amino acids: CASSRAQGATGELFF. Here the CDR3 DNA reads TGTGCCAGCAGCCGCGCACAGGGGGCAACCGGGGAGCTGTTTTTT.